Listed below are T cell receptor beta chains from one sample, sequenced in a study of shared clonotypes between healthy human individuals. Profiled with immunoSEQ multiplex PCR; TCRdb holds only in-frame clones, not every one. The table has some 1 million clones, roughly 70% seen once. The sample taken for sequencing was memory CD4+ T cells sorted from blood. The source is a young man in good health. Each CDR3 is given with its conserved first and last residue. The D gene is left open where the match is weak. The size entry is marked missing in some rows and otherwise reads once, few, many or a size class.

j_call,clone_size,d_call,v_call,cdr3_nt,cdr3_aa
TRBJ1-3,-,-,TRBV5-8,TGTGCCAGCAGCTTGGCCAGGGCCCTGAGAAACACCATATATTTT,CASSLARALRNTIYF
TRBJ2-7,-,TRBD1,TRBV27,TGTGCCAGCAGTATCTTAAGTGGACAGGGAGAATCCTACGAGCAGTACTTC,CASSILSGQGESYEQYF
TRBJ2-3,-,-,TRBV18,TGTGCCAGCTCACCACTTGCGACCAGCACAGATACGCAGTATTTT,CASSPLATSTDTQYF
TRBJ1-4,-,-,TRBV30,TGTGCCTGGAGTGCAATAGGGCAGGGTACTGAAAAACTGTTTTTT,CAWSAIGQGTEKLFF
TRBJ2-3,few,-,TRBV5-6,TGTGCCAGCAGCTTTGGGGATACGCAGTATTTT,CASSFGDTQYF
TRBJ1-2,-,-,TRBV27,TGTGCCAGCAGTTTATATGGCGGGACGAACTATGGCTACACCTTC,CASSLYGGTNYGYTF
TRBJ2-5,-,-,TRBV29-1,TGCAGCGTAGACCAAGTCTGGGCCCAGTACTTC,CSVDQVWAQYF
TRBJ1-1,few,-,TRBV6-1,TGTGCCAGCAGTGAAGCGGGGGGAGGGGTTTCTGAAGCTTTCTTT,CASSEAGGGVSEAFF
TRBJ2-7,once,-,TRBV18,TGTGCCAGCTCCCCTGACTACGAGCAGTACTTC,CASSPDYEQYF
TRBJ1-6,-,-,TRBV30,TGTGCCTGGTCCGCTATCCGTAATTCACCCCTCCACTTT,CAWSAIRNSPLHF
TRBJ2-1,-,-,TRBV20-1,TGCAGTGCTAGAATCTACAATGAGCAGTTCTTC,CSARIYNEQFF
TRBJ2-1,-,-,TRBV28,TGTGCCAGCAGTTTAACCGACGACAATGAGCAGTTCTTC,CASSLTDDNEQFF
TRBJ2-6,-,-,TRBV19,TGTGCCAGTTCAGACTTCTCTGGGGCCAACGTCCTGACCTTC,CASSDFSGANVLTF
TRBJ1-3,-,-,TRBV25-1,TGTGCCAGCAGTCGGGGCTCTGGAAACACCATATATTTT,CASSRGSGNTIYF
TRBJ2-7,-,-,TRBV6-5,TGTGCCAGCAGTTACTCCGACGGCTCCTACGAGCAGTACTTC,CASSYSDGSYEQYF
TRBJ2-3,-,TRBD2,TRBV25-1,TGTGCCAGCTCCGGTAGCGGGAGGCCGGGAGATACGCAGTATTTT,CASSGSGRPGDTQYF
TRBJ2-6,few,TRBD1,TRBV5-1,TGCGCCAGCAGCCGAGGGACAGCTAGCTCTGGGGCCAACGTCCTGACTTTC,CASSRGTASSGANVLTF
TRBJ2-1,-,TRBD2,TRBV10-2,TGCGCCAGCAGTGATACGGGAGGGGGCTACAATGAGCAGTTCTTC,CASSDTGGGYNEQFF
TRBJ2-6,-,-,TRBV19,TGTGCCAGTAGTCAGGGGGGTGGTGGGGCCAACGTCCTGACTTTC,CASSQGGGGANVLTF
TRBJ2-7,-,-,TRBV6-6,TGTGCCAGCAGTTACGATAGGGTCAGCGAGCAGTACTTC,CASSYDRVSEQYF
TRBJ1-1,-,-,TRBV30,TGTGCCTGGAGTGTTTTCAGGACGGCAGGCATGAACACTGAAGCTTTCTTT,CAWSVFRTAGMNTEAFF
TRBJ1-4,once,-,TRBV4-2,TGTGCCAGCAGCCAAACGACAGCAACTAATGAAAAACTGTTTTTT,CASSQTTATNEKLFF
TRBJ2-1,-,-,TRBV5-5,TGTGCCAGCAGCTTGGACGGGAGCTCCTACAATGAGCAGTTCTTC,CASSLDGSSYNEQFF
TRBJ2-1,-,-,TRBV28,TGTGCCAGCGGCTGGGGGGCGCCCAATGAGCAGTTCTTC,CASGWGAPNEQFF
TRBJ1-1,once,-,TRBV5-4,TGTGCCAGCAGCTTGGGAGGCAGGGGATTAGTAAAGGACACTGAAGCTTTCTTT,CASSLGGRGLVKDTEAFF
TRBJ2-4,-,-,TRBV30,TGTGCCTGGACTACCCTCGACAGACAAAACATTCAGTACTTC,CAWTTLDRQNIQYF
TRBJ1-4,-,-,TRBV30,TGTGCCTGGAGTGAGGGACTGAGGGAAAAACTGTTTTTT,CAWSEGLREKLFF
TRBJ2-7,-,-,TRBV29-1,TGCAGCGCAACCGGGACGGGAACCTACGAGCAGTACTTC,CSATGTGTYEQYF
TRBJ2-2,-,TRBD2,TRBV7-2,TGTGCCAGCAGCCCGGGACTAGCGGGAATCGGGGAGCTGTTTTTT,CASSPGLAGIGELFF
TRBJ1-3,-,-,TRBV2,TGTGCCAGCAGGGGCCGGGACCCCGTCTCTAAGGGAAACACCATATATTTT,CASRGRDPVSKGNTIYF
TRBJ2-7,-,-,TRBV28,TGTGCCAGCAGTCCCCCCGGGGATCCCTACGAGCAGTACTTC,CASSPPGDPYEQYF
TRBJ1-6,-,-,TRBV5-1,TGCGCCAGCAGCCTCCTGATGACAGGCGGAGGTTTTTCACCCCTCCACTTT,CASSLLMTGGGFSPLHF
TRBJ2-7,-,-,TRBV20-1,TGCAGTGCGAATAATGCCTACGAGCAGTACTTC,CSANNAYEQYF
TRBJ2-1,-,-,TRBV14,TGTGCCAGCAGCCAAGAGAAGCGGGCTAACAATGAGCAGTTCTTC,CASSQEKRANNEQFF
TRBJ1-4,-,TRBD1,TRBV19,TGTGCCAGTAGTCTTAGGTCCGGACAGGGGACTGAAAAACTGTTTTTT,CASSLRSGQGTEKLFF
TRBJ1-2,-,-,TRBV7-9,TGTGCCAGCAGCTTAGTGAGCGAGGGCTACACCTTC,CASSLVSEGYTF
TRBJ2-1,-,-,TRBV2,TGTGCCAGCAGTGCCTACAATGAGCAGTTCTTC,CASSAYNEQFF
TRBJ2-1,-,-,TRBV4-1,TGCGCCAGCAGCCAAGAGCACAGGAGGGGAAATGAGCAGTTCTTC,CASSQEHRRGNEQFF
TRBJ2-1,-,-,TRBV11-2,TGTGCCAGCAGCTTAGGCGGGGCTAACTACAATGAGCAGTTCTTC,CASSLGGANYNEQFF
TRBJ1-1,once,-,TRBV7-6,TGTGCCAGCAGGGTATCTGAGTACACTGAAGCTTTCTTT,CASRVSEYTEAFF
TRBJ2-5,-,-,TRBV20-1,TGCAGTGGAGGCAAAGAGACCCAGTACTTC,CSGGKETQYF
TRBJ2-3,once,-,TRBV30,TGTGCCTGGAGGTCTCTTGTTGGACACCCAGATACGCAGTATTTT,CAWRSLVGHPDTQYF
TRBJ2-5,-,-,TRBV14,TGTGCCAGCAGCCAGCAAGGGGGATTGACCCAGTACTTC,CASSQQGGLTQYF
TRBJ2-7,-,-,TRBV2,TGTGCCAGCAGTGAGGGCGGATACGAGCAGTACTTC,CASSEGGYEQYF
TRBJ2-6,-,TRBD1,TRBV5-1,TGCGCCAGCAGCAGGGGGCCTGGGGCCAACGTCCTGACTTTC,CASSRGPGANVLTF
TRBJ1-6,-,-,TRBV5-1,TGCGCCAGCAGCGGGAGCTCCTATAATTCACCCCTCCACTTT,CASSGSSYNSPLHF
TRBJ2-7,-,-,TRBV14,TGTGCCAGCAGCCAAGCAGCCACCCCCCCCTACGAGCAGTACTTC,CASSQAATPPYEQYF
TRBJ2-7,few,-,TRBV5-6,TGTGCCAGCAGCCGGGTCCGGGACATCCTCTCCGAGCAGTACTTC,CASSRVRDILSEQYF
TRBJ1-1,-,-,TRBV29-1,TGCAGCGTCGAGGGACACCTGAACACTGAAGCTTTCTTT,CSVEGHLNTEAFF
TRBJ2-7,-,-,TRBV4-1,TGCGCCAGCAGCCAAGATAGGGCGGTAGGATCCTCGGTGTACGAGCAGTACTTC,CASSQDRAVGSSVYEQYF